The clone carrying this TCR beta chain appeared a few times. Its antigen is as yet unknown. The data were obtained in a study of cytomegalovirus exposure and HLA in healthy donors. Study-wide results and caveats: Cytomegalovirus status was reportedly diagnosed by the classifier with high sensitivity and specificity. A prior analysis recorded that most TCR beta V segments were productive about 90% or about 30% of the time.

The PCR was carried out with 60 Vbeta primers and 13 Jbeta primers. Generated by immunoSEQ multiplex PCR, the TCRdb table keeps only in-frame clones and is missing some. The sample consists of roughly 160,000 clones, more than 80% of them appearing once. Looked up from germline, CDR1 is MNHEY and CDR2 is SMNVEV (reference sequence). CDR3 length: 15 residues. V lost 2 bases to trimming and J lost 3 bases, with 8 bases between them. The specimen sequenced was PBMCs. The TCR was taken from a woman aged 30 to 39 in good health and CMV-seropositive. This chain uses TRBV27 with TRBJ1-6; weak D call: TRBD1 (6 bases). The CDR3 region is CASSLGGSYNSPLHF. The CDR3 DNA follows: TGTGCCAGCAGTTTAGGGGGCAGCTATAATTCACCCCTCCACTTT.